This T cell receptor (beta chain) was obtained from a study of T cell repertoires in cytomegalovirus infection. Overall study findings and caveats: Ex vivo, HLA-C-restricted CMV-specific TCR beta clonotypes prevailed over the rest of the response.

Per germline, CDR1 SGHAT and CDR2 FQDESV (reference sequence). V dropped 5 bases and J dropped 5 bases, with 16 bases sitting between them. The CDR3 covers 14 residues. About this clonotype: Its antigen is unidentified.

TCRdb passed the reads through MiXCR, listing each CDR3 protein once. The sample has about 740,000 distinct CDR3 sequences, 35% seen once. This sequence originates from a human donor in good health (CMV status not recorded). Some clones in this sample may be carry-over from other donors' samples. Material: PBMCs. The V call is TRBV11-1, the J call TRBJ2-7; TRBD1 is a possible D gene (5 bases). In nucleotides, the CDR3 is TGTGCCAGCAGCCCCTTGGTTAGGGGCAACGAGCAGTACTTC. Its protein product is CASSPLVRGNEQYF.